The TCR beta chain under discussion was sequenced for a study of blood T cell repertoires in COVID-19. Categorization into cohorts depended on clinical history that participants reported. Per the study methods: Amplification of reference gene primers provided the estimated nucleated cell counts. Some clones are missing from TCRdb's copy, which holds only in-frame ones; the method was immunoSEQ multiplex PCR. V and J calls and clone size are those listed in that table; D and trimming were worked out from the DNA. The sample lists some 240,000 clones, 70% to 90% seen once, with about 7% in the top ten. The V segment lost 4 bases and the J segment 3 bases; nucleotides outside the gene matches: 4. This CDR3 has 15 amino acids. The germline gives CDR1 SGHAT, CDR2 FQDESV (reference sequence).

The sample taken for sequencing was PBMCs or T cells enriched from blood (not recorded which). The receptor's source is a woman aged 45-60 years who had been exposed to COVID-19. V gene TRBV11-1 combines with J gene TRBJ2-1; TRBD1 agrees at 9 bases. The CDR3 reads CASSSGQGLYNEQFF. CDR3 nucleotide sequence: TGTGCCAGCAGCTCCGGACAGGGGCTCTACAATGAGCAGTTCTTC.